A single sample gave rise to the 30 T cell receptor delta chains below, sequenced in a study of gammadelta T cells in human blood. TCRdb re-called the RT-PCR reads with CATT. The repertoire holds fewer than 1,500 delta-chain clones, over 8.5% seen once, with about 6.2% in the top ten. Sample: non-Vgamma9Vdelta2 gamma-delta T cells from cord blood. The receptors were sampled from a newborn.

Turning to this clone: This may arise from a read error, as a much more abundant clone is one base away. This specimen includes other DNA sequences encoding the same CDR3. V and J are TRDV1 and TRDJ1, with 12 bases lining up with TRDD3. Looked up from germline, CDR1 is TSWWSYY and CDR2 is QGS. The CDR3 is made up of 19 amino acids. V was clipped by 2 bases and J by 7 bases; unmatched bases: 17. CDR3 amino acids: CALGEIRLPPWGIRGKLIF. For the CDR3, the DNA is TGTGCTCTTGGGGAAATCCGGCTTCCTCCCTGGGGGATACGTGGTAAACTCATCTTT.

With respect to this clone: A read error may be the cause here, since a much bigger clone is one base away. Additional DNA sequences in this sample encode the identical CDR3. J is TRDJ1 and V is TRDV1, with 7 bases that match TRDD3. The CDR3 spans 24 residues. Germline CDR1 and CDR2: TSWWSYY and QGS. The DNA for the CDR3 is TGTGCGCTTGGGGAATGGACGGCTTCTCTGTACTGGGGACGACCGAGATCGGGCACCGATAAACTCATCTTT. This gives the protein CALGEWTASLYWGRPRSGTDKLIF.

By share, this clone counts as large. The sample has other DNA sequences that encode this CDR3 too. J is TRDJ1 and V is TRDV1, with 10 bases fitting TRDD3. The CDR3 has 19 residues. Germline V CDR1 and CDR2: TSWWSYY, QGS. The ends lost 4 bases at V and 2 bases at J; junction bases unmatched: 16. CDR3 sequence: CALGGLRSGGYALTDKLIF. The CDR3 nucleotides are TGTGCTCTTGGGGGGCTACGGTCAGGGGGATACGCTTTAACCGATAAACTCATCTTT.

By sample share, this clone is medium-sized. The gene calls are TRDV2 and TRDJ3; TRDD3 agrees at 7 bases. The CDR3 has 17 residues. Trimming cost V 7 bases and J 4 bases; bases outside gene matches: 12. Germline V lookup: CDR1 GEAIGNYY, CDR2 EKD. The CDR3 DNA is TGTGCCTGGAGGACTGGGGACGGCTCATGGGACACCCGACAGATGTTTTTC. It specifies CAWRTGDGSWDTRQMFF.

This clone was recorded a few times. Possible read error: a much larger clone is one base away. The chain uses TRDV1 and TRDJ1; tentatively, D is TRDD3 (5 bases). This CDR3 is built from 18 residues. Germline V lookup: CDR1 TSWWSYY, CDR2 QGS. CDR3 DNA sequence: TGTGCTCTTGGGGACTCTACGCCTGATGGACGATACACCGATAAACGCATCTTT. Its translation: CALGDSTPDGRYTDKRIF.

As to this clone: A clone one base away is much larger, so this may be a read error. This chain connects TRDV1 to TRDJ1; 13 nucleotides match TRDD3. TCRdb does not report a J gene; here it was assigned by matching the DNA to germline references. The CDR3 is 19 amino acids. In germline, CDR1 is TSWWSYY, CDR2 QGS. CDR3 in DNA: TGTGCTCTTGGGGAACTCCCCAACTGGGGGATACGGTACACTGATAAACTCATCTTT. This translates into CALGELPNWGIRYTDKLIF.

About this clone: This likely reflects a read error, since a far larger clone is one base away. V and J are TRAV29/DV5 and TRDJ1; D not resolved. No J gene is reported in TCRdb; it was inferred here by comparing the DNA with germline. Trimming removed 0 bases at V and 3 bases at J, with 15 bases between. This CDR3 has 15 residues. CDR1 and CDR2 (germline): NSMFDY, ISSIKDK. The DNA for the CDR3 is TGTGCAGCAAGCGCGTGGCCCCAGTACGCCGATAAACTCATCTTT. The encoded protein is CAASAWPQYADKLIF.

This clone counts as large. The J gene is TRDJ2, the V gene TRDV1, with D perhaps TRDD3 (6 bases). The CDR3 extends over 21 amino acids. V lost 1 base, J lost 2 bases, and 26 bases lay in between. Germline CDR1 TSWWSYY, CDR2 QGS. The chain's CDR3 is CALGERTLGLWGSGLTAQLFF. In nucleotides, the CDR3 is TGTGCTCTTGGGGAACGAACCCTAGGTCTCTGGGGAAGCGGGTTGACAGCACAACTCTTCTTT.

Note on this clone: At one boundary the junction diverges from the germline segment, which might be a read error. The J gene is TRDJ1, the V gene TRDV1; possible D gene TRDD3, 5 bases. The J gene, missing from TCRdb, was assigned here through DNA to germline matching. The germline gives CDR1 TSWWSYY, CDR2 QGS. This CDR3 has 19 amino acids. Here the CDR3 reads CALGEPVPDRGRNTDKLIF. The CDR3 bases are TGTGCTCTTGGGGAACCAGTACCGGACCGGGGAAGGAACACAGATAAACTCATCTTT.

By share, this clone counts as medium-sized. V usage is TRDV1 and J usage is TRDJ1; possibly TRDD3 for D (5 bases). The germline gives CDR1 TSWWSYY, CDR2 QGS. V lost 0 bases to trimming and J lost 3 bases, with 20 bases between them. The CDR3 is 18 residues long. This CDR3 reads CALGELVFVRGYADKLIF. The CDR3 coding sequence is TGTGCTCTTGGGGAACTAGTTTTTGTTCGGGGGTACGCCGATAAACTCATCTTT.

This clone showed up just a few times. The genes are TRDV1 and TRDJ4, with TRDD3 matching 10 bases. V was pared by 2 bases and J by 0 bases, with 18 bases of the junction left unmatched. The CDR3 is made up of 20 amino acids. The germline V gene has CDR1 TSWWSYY and CDR2 QGS. The CDR3 DNA follows: TGTGCTCTTGGGGAAGGGGTCCTACTTTCGTCACTGGGGGATTCCAGACCCCTGATCTTT. It encodes CALGEGVLLSSLGDSRPLIF.

By share, this clone counts as medium-sized. This could be a read error, since a much larger clone is one nucleotide away. This sample includes further DNA sequences coding for the same CDR3. This sequence joins TRAV38-2/DV8 and TRDJ3, with 8 bases that match TRDD3. No J gene is reported in TCRdb; it was inferred here by comparing the DNA with germline. This CDR3 region has 18 residues. CDR1 and CDR2 from the germline V gene are TSESDYY and QEAYKQQN. CDR3 in DNA: TGTGCTTATAGGAGTGCTGGGGATACCGACTGGGACACTCGACAGATGTTTTTC. It specifies CAYRSAGDTDWDTRQMFF.

As concerns this clone: A much larger clonotype is one base distant, so this may be a read error. Other DNA sequences from this sample encode an identical CDR3 as well. This chain uses TRAV29/DV5 with TRDJ1, with a weak D call TRDD3 (7 bases). In germline, CDR1 is NSMFDY, CDR2 ISSIKDK. V lost 0 bases to trimming and J lost 10 bases, with 25 bases between them. The CDR3 spans 16 residues. CDR3 nucleotide sequence: TGTGCAGCAAGCGCCTTCCACCACCGGGGATATTGGGGACTCATCTTT. Its translation: CAASAFHHRGYWGLIF.

This rearrangement joins TRDV1 to TRDJ1, with 13 nucleotides matching TRDD3. Here the J gene came from matching the DNA to germline, since TCRdb omits it. This CDR3 is 18 amino acids long. V lost 1 base to trimming and J lost 5 bases; unmatched junction nucleotides: 10. Germline V gene data show CDR1 as TSWWSYY and CDR2 as QGS. CDR3 sequence (DNA): TGTGCTCTTGGGGAACCCTACTGGGGGATACGAGCCACTGATAAACTCATCTTT. Its translation: CALGEPYWGIRATDKLIF.

This clone qualifies as medium-sized. This chain uses TRDV2 with TRDJ3, with D possibly matching TRDD3 (5 bases). The CDR3 consists of 19 residues. CDR1 and CDR2 (germline): GEAIGNYY, EKD. Between the trimmed V and J ends, which lost 0 bases and 4 bases, there was a span of 18 bases. CDR3: CACDTRDPQSGWDTRQMFF. DNA for the CDR3: TGTGCCTGTGACACCCGGGACCCGCAATCTGGGTGGGACACCCGACAGATGTTTTTC.

Remarks on this clone: A clone one base away is much larger, so this may be a read error. Here the V gene is TRDV1, but the J gene went uncalled; TRDD3 was called by the table and not checked on the DNA. CDR1 TSWWSYY and CDR2 QGS come from the germline V gene. CDR3 size: 25 residues. CDR3 sequence (DNA): TGTGCTCTTGGGAGGGAGTTCCAACAGGGCAAGGTTCCTACGACTGGGGGATACAGCGCCGATAAATTCATCTTT. Encoded protein: CALGREFQQGKVPTTGGYSADKFIF.

The chain links TRAV29/DV5 to TRDJ1; 8 bases are a match to TRDD3. Germline loops: CDR1 NSMFDY, CDR2 ISSIKDK. The CDR3 has 23 amino acids. The trim removed 5 bases at V and 0 bases at J, leaving 33 bases unmatched. CDR3 in amino acids: CAATSGISELFLGEGHYTDKLIF. The CDR3 nucleotides are TGTGCAGCGACATCGGGGATTTCTGAACTGTTCCTGGGGGAAGGTCATTACACCGATAAACTCATCTTT.

This clone was observed a few times. A much larger clone differs by one base, so this may be a read error. The chain recombines TRDV1 with TRDJ1; TRDD3 aligns across 8 bases. Germline V gene lookup returns CDR1 TSWWSYY and CDR2 QGS. V dropped 2 bases and J dropped 3; count of bases not matched to a gene: 14. The CDR3 loop spans 18 amino acids. CDR3 DNA sequence: TGTGCTCTTGGGGAAATGTCGTACTGGGGGTCGTACTCCGATAAACTCATCTTT. It codes for CALGEMSYWGSYSDKLIF.

This clone was counted a few times. A much larger clone differs by one base, so this may be a read error. Other nucleotide sequences in the sample specify the same CDR3. The chain recombines TRDV1 with TRDJ1; 9 bases align to TRDD2. The CDR3 extends over 16 amino acids. Germline-derived CDR1 and CDR2 are TSWWSYY and QGS. Trimming removed 3 bases from V and 5 bases from J; junction bases left unmatched: 10. The DNA of the CDR3 is TGTGCTCTTGGGGACCTCCCTTCCTACCCACCAGATAAACTCATCTTT. Amino acids: CALGDLPSYPPDKLIF.

Concerning this clone itself: This may be a read error, as it is one base from a much larger clone. At the DNA level, this CDR3 is encoded by other sequences in the same sample as well. V gene TRDV1 combines with J gene TRDJ1, with TRDD3 matching 8 bases. The CDR3 length is 17 residues. CDR1 and CDR2 (germline): TSWWSYY, QGS. CDR3 bases: TGTGCTCTTGGGGAAGTGGGACCTAGGGGATACACTGATAAACTCATCTTT. As protein: CALGEVGPRGYTDKLIF.

This clone is labeled large. The chain combines TRDV1 with TRDJ1; D possibly matches TRDD2 or TRDD3 (7 bases each). The germline CDR1 and CDR2 sequences are TSWWSYY and QGS. V lost 0 bases to trimming and J lost 2 bases, with 25 bases between them. The CDR3 loop spans 20 amino acids. CDR3 coding DNA: TGTGCTCTTGGGGAACTTCTTCCTAGAAAATATACTGGGGCAACCGATAAACTCATCTTT. Amino acid sequence: CALGELLPRKYTGATDKLIF.

With regard to this clone: Since a much larger clone is just one base distant, this may be a read error. Other DNA sequences in this specimen translate into the identical CDR3. The chain joins TRDV1 to TRDJ1; 12 nucleotides align to TRDD3. Germline V gene lookup returns CDR1 TSWWSYY and CDR2 QGS. With 4 bases clipped from V and 5 bases from J, the junction kept 35 bases outside the gene matches. The CDR3 extends over 25 amino acids. In nucleotides, the CDR3 is TGTGCTCTTGGGGCCCCTAAGCGGCCCTACGAGGGGGGCCTGGGGGATACGGCGGGCACTGATAAACTCATCTTT. Protein product: CALGAPKRPYEGGLGDTAGTDKLIF.

Relative to its sample, this clone is large. Distinct nucleotide sequences in the sample also encode this CDR3. The chain combines TRDV1 with TRDJ1; 11 bases agree with TRDD3. The V gene end was trimmed by 1 base and the J gene end by 1 base; junction bases not matched to a gene: 17. This CDR3 region has 21 residues. CDR1 is TSWWSYY, CDR2 QGS, per germline. The CDR3 bases are TGTGCTCTTGGGGAACCTTCATTGCGGATGGGGGATACGCCCCTCACCGATAAACTCATCTTT. It codes for CALGEPSLRMGDTPLTDKLIF.

This clone has more than one count but fewer than ten. Possible read error: a much larger clone is one base away. Other DNA variants within this sample encode the same CDR3. This chain joins TRDV1 and TRDJ1; TRDD3 matches 8 bases. Germline values: CDR1 TSWWSYY, CDR2 QGS. The CDR3 extends over 15 amino acids. The trim removed 7 bases at V and 0 bases at J, leaving 7 bases unmatched. The CDR3 DNA sequence: TGTGCTCTTGTACTGGGGGCAATCAACACCGATAAACTCATCTTT. Amino acid sequence: CALVLGAINTDKLIF.

This clone is large within its sample. The chain joins TRDV1 to TRDJ1; TRDD2 might be the D (6 bases). There are 16 residues in the CDR3. Germline CDR1 reads TSWWSYY; CDR2 reads QGS. The V gene lost 0 bases and the J gene lost 7 bases, with 18 bases spanning the gap. The DNA for the CDR3 is TGTGCTCTTGGGGAACTCCCGGCCTTCCCTCACCCTAAACTCATCTTT. This translates into CALGELPAFPHPKLIF.

Of note for this clone: It may be a read error: a sequence one base away is much more abundant. In the same sample, other DNA sequences code for this CDR3. V is TRDV1 and J is TRDJ1; D is unclear. Germline-derived CDR1 and CDR2 are TSWWSYY and QGS. Trimming removed 0 bases at V and 5 bases at J, with 13 bases between. This CDR3 has 15 amino acids. This CDR3 is CALGELEGGTDKLIF. The DNA of the CDR3 is TGTGCTCTTGGGGAACTAGAAGGTGGCACTGATAAACTCATCTTT.

This clone is labeled large. The chain employs TRDV1 and TRDJ1; 13 bases agree with TRDD3. This CDR3 contains 24 residues. J was trimmed by 0 bases and V by 0 bases; bases with no gene match: 22. The germline V gene encodes CDR1 TSWWSYY and CDR2 QGS. The DNA for the CDR3 is TGTGCTCTTGGGGAACTTTGTAGTCCTACCGTAATACTGGGGGATACGTTGTACACCGATAAACTCATCTTT. Amino acid sequence: CALGELCSPTVILGDTLYTDKLIF.

This clone showed up just a few times. This may be a read error: a much more frequent sequence differs by one nucleotide. This same CDR3 is encoded by further DNA sequences in the sample. The chain recombines TRDV3 with TRDJ1; 11 positions match TRDD3. CDR3 size: 20 residues. CDR1 is TVYSNPD and CDR2 is GDNSRS in the germline V gene (reference sequence). The CDR3 is CAFIGVTYWGINYYTDKLIF. The CDR3 coding sequence is TGTGCCTTTATAGGAGTCACGTACTGGGGGATAAACTATTACACTGATAAACTCATCTTT.

By sample share, this clone is large (0.1 to 1%). The same CDR3 also results from other DNA sequences found in this sample. V and J are TRDV1 and TRDJ2; D may be TRDD3 (6 bases). V lost 5 bases and J lost 0, with 31 bases in between. Germline assignment: CDR1 TSWWSYY and CDR2 QGS. This CDR3 comprises 22 residues. As DNA, the CDR3 is TGTGCTCTTGGGCTAGGGTCCTCGGATTCTCTGGGATATCCCGCTTTGACAGCACAACTCTTCTTT. Encoded protein: CALGLGSSDSLGYPALTAQLFF.

This clone occurred once. A read error is likely here: a far larger clone is one base away. Additional DNA sequences in this sample encode the identical CDR3. No J gene was named, though the V gene is TRDV3; the table calls TRDD3, which could not be checked here. The CDR3 sequence is 19 residues long. Germline lookup yields CDR1 TVYSNPD and CDR2 GDNSRS (reference sequence). The CDR3 bases are TGTGCCTTATCCCCTTCCCCCTGTACTGGGGATACATCCACCGATAAGCTCATCTTT. It is translated as CALSPSPCTGDTSTDKLIF.